The next 25 T cell receptor beta chains were all read from a single sample in a study of brain T cells in children with intractable seizures. Time point: blood from clinic visit 5 months post-surgery; TSC patient then seizure free. The assay was immunoSEQ multiplex PCR, and TCRdb's table has in-frame clones only and misses some. Of about 340,000 clones detected, 93% appear once; the ten largest clones hold around 6%. The sample consisted of peripheral blood, taken 5 to 6 months after surgery. The receptors derive from a boy under two years old with tuberous sclerosis and intractable seizures.

The chain links TRBV19 to TRBJ1-5; possible D gene TRBD1, 5 bases. Trimming cost V 6 bases and J 9 bases, with 18 bases left between them. CDR3 length: 14 amino acids. CDR1 is LNHDA and CDR2 is SQIVND in the germline V gene (reference sequence). The DNA for the CDR3 is TGTGCCAGTAGGACCAATGGGGGAGGGTGGCCCCAGCATTTT. Translation gives CASRTNGGGWPQHF.

The chain recombines TRBV2 with TRBJ1-1, with unresolved D. Per the germline V gene, CDR1 is SNHLY and CDR2 is FYNNEI. Deletions cut 7 bases from V and 1 base from J, with 16 bases between. The CDR3 is 15 amino acids. The CDR3 sequence is CASNREGLRNTEAFF. The CDR3 DNA reads TGTGCCAGCAATCGGGAAGGGCTTCGGAACACTGAAGCTTTCTTT.

This chain joins TRBV9 and TRBJ1-5; D remains ambiguous. Germline CDR1 SGDLS, CDR2 YYNGEE. The CDR3 has 13 amino acids. V was pared by 4 bases and J by 4 bases, with 9 bases between. CDR3 DNA sequence: TGTGCCAGCAGCCCCGGAGCTAATCAGCCCCAGCATTTT. This sequence encodes CASSPGANQPQHF. The full variable domain, in which reference TRBV9 and TRBJ1-5 provide the parts outside the CDR3, is DSGVTQTPKHLITATGQRVTLRCSPRSGDLSVYWYQQSLDQGLQFLIQYYNGEERAKGNILERFSAQQFPDLHSELNLSSLELGDSALYFCASSPGANQPQHFGDGTRLSIL.

The chain employs TRBV7-8 and TRBJ2-7, with 7 bases lining up with TRBD1. This CDR3 has 13 residues. CDR1 is SGHVS, CDR2 FQNEAQ, per germline. Unmatched junction bases numbered 6, after V lost 3 bases and J lost 7 bases. CDR3 residues: CASSFRTGVEQYF. The CDR3 region has the DNA TGTGCCAGCAGCTTTCGAACAGGGGTAGAGCAGTACTTC.

The chain combines TRBV6-5 with TRBJ1-5; no clear D. Germline V gene sequence: CDR1 MNHEY, CDR2 SVGAGI. This CDR3 spans 13 amino acids. The V gene lost 6 bases and the J gene lost 3 bases, with 9 bases spanning the gap. CDR3 nucleotide sequence: TGTGCCAGCAGGGACGGGTCCAATCAGCCCCAGCATTTT. Translated: CASRDGSNQPQHF.

The CDR3 coding sequence is TGTGCCAGCAGCTTAGGGGTGGGACGGGGCAAAGGTGGAAACACCATATATTTT. Residues: CASSLGVGRGKGGNTIYF. This chain joins TRBV7-8 and TRBJ1-3, with a tentative D call TRBD1 (5 bases). CDR1 SGHVS and CDR2 FQNEAQ come from the germline V gene. V shed 1 base and J shed 3 bases, with 19 bases lying between them. CDR3 length: 18 amino acids.

This clone was seen once. CDR3 region: CASSLHLRPGELFF. The CDR3 DNA reads TGTGCCAGCAGTTTACACCTCCGACCCGGGGAGCTGTTTTTT. The chain links TRBV28 to TRBJ2-2; D gene ambiguous. V lost 2 bases and J 6 bases, leaving 10 bases between the germline ends. Germline loops: CDR1 MDHEN, CDR2 SYDVKM. The CDR3 is made up of 14 amino acids.

For this clone: The junction differs from germline at one of its ends, possibly a read error. The chain joins TRBV30 to TRBJ2-7; the D gene is possibly TRBD1 (6 bases). The germline V gene has CDR1 GTSNPN and CDR2 SVGIG (reference sequence). CDR3 length: 13 residues. CDR3 sequence: CAWTQGFGAKIFF. Written as DNA, the CDR3 is TGTGCCTGGACACAGGGCTTCGGGGCGAAAATTTTCTTC. Supplemented by reference TRBV30 and TRBJ2-7, the full variable domain reads SQTIHQWPATLVQPVGSPLSLECTVEGTSNPNLYWYRQAAGRGLQLLFYSVGIGQISSEVPQNLSASRPQDRQFILSSKKLLLSDSGFYLCAWTQGFGAKIFFGPGTRLTVT.

This chain connects TRBV28 to TRBJ1-2, with 9 bases that match TRBD1. This CDR3 region has 13 residues. Germline assignment: CDR1 MDHEN and CDR2 SYDVKM. Trimming at V came to 9 bases and at J to 7 bases, leaving 9 bases not matched to a gene. The CDR3 DNA reads TGTGCCAGTGTACAGGGGGCGAGGGGTGGCTACACCTTC. Translating it yields CASVQGARGGYTF.

This chain links TRBV29-1 with TRBJ2-7; 8 bases align to TRBD2. The germline V gene encodes CDR1 SQVTM and CDR2 ANQGSEA. The CDR3 contains 15 residues. V dropped 0 bases and J dropped 3; count of bases not matched to a gene: 7. CDR3 sequence (DNA): TGCAGCGTTGAAGAATCGCGGGGGGTCGACTACGAGCAGTACTTC. Protein product: CSVEESRGVDYEQYF.

CDR3 region: CASSSRGGHNEQFF. DNA of the CDR3: TGTGCCAGCAGCTCAAGGGGAGGGCACAATGAGCAGTTCTTC. The chain couples TRBV7-2 to TRBJ2-1; TRBD2 matches at 7 bases. The CDR3 has 14 amino acids. V lost 4 bases, J lost 5 bases, and 5 bases stayed unmatched. Per the germline V gene, CDR1 is SGHTA and CDR2 is FQGNSA.

On this clone: The junction shows a germline mismatch at one end, possibly a read error. The V and J genes are TRBV27 and TRBJ2-7; 9 bases line up with TRBD2. Germline V lookup: CDR1 MNHEY, CDR2 SMNVEV (reference sequence). The CDR3 spans 16 residues. CDR3 region: CASSLSGGRAYYEQYF. The CDR3 DNA reads as TGTGCCAGCAGCTTATCCGGCGGGAGGGCCTACTACGAGCAGTACTTC.

V gene TRBV19 combines with J gene TRBJ1-4; possibly TRBD1 for D (5 bases). The germline V gene encodes CDR1 LNHDA and CDR2 SQIVND (reference sequence). The CDR3 is 17 amino acids. V was trimmed by 1 base and J by 4 bases, leaving 16 bases between them. The CDR3 sequence: CASSIGARDGGNEKLFF. For the CDR3, the DNA is TGTGCCAGTAGTATAGGAGCCCGGGACGGGGGTAATGAAAAACTGTTTTTT. The variable domain in full, completed from reference TRBV19 and TRBJ1-4, reads DGGITQSPKYLFRKEGQNVTLSCEQNLNHDAMYWYRQDPGQGLRLIYYSQIVNDFQKGDIAEGYSVSREKKESFPLTVTSAQKNPTAFYLCASSIGARDGGNEKLFFGSGTQLSVL.

To note about this clone: The sample holds other DNA sequences that translate to the same CDR3. The chain recombines TRBV30 with TRBJ1-2; D gene uncertain. V gave up 0 bases and J gave up 5 bases, with 4 bases separating them. The germline gives CDR1 GTSNPN, CDR2 SVGIG (reference sequence). This CDR3 has 11 residues. The CDR3 nucleotides are TGTGCCTGGAGTGTAGGGTATGGCTACACCTTC. Its translation: CAWSVGYGYTF.

The rearrangement joins TRBV5-1 to TRBJ2-2; possibly TRBD1 for D (5 bases). CDR1 and CDR2 from the germline V gene are SGHRS and YFSETQ. This CDR3 spans 15 amino acids. V was shortened by 0 bases and J by 5 bases, with 11 bases between the two germline ends. CDR3 DNA: TGCGCCAGCAGCTTGGGCAGGGATGAGACCGGGGAGCTGTTTTTT. Its protein is CASSLGRDETGELFF.

V and J are TRBV5-6 and TRBJ2-1; D might be TRBD1 or TRBD2, each matching 6 bases. CDR1 is SGHDT and CDR2 is YYEEEE in the germline V gene. The V end lost 4 bases, the J end lost 3 bases, and 20 bases lay between the germline ends. The CDR3 runs to 17 residues. The CDR3 DNA reads as TGTGCCAGCAGCCTGGAGGTTAGCGGAGGGGGCTACAATGAGCAGTTCTTC. As protein: CASSLEVSGGGYNEQFF.

J is TRBJ1-1 and V is TRBV5-1; no firm D call. Germline V gene lookup returns CDR1 SGHRS and CDR2 YFSETQ. The CDR3 sequence is 14 residues long. V was trimmed by 4 bases and J by 0 bases, leaving 10 bases between them. The CDR3, as DNA: TGCGCCAGCAGCCTCAAGTACGTGAACACTGAAGCTTTCTTT. It translates to CASSLKYVNTEAFF.

The rearrangement uses TRBV18 and TRBJ2-3; TRBD2 matches 10 bases. The CDR3 loop spans 15 amino acids. J was trimmed by 5 bases and V by 5 bases; bases with no gene match: 7. Germline V gives CDR1 KGHSH, CDR2 LQKENI. The chain's CDR3 is CASSTSGASRDTQYF. In DNA form, the CDR3 reads TGTGCCAGCTCAACTAGCGGGGCCTCCAGAGATACGCAGTATTTT. Drawing the rest from reference TRBV18 and TRBJ2-3, the complete variable domain is NAGVMQNPRHLVRRRGQEARLRCSPMKGHSHVYWYRQLPEEGLKFMVYLQKENIIDESGMPKERFSAEFPKEGPSILRIQQVVRGDSAAYFCASSTSGASRDTQYFGPGTRLTVL.

V is TRBV29-1 and J is TRBJ1-1, with D maybe TRBD1 (5 bases). This CDR3 has 12 residues. Germline-derived CDR1 and CDR2 are SQVTM and ANQGSEA. Trimming stripped 4 bases from V and 4 bases from J, with 10 bases between. In nucleotides, the CDR3 is TGCAGCGTTGGAAGAAGGGGCACTGAAGCTTTCTTT. It yields the protein CSVGRRGTEAFF.

The V and J genes are TRBV13 and TRBJ1-2; a weak D match, TRBD1 (5 bases). CDR3 length equals 15 residues. Per germline, CDR1 PRHDT and CDR2 FYEKMQ (reference sequence). Trimming shortened V by 2 bases and J by 5 bases, and 15 bases separated the two germline ends. The CDR3 nucleotides are TGTGCCAGCAGCTTATACGGGGCTTCCATTTATGGCTACACCTTC. Its protein product is CASSLYGASIYGYTF.

Note on this clone: The junction shows a germline mismatch at one end, possibly a read error. The gene calls are TRBV27 and TRBJ1-2, with TRBD1 matching 7 bases. CDR1 MNHEY and CDR2 SMNVEV come from the germline V gene (reference sequence). This CDR3 is 14 amino acids long. CDR3 coding DNA: TGTGCCACCAGTCCTAGAGGGACAGACTATGGCTACACCTTC. Amino acid sequence: CATSPRGTDYGYTF.

The chain joins TRBV11-2 to TRBJ1-1; 7 nucleotides match TRBD1. CDR3 length: 14 amino acids. Germline V gene sequence: CDR1 SGHAT, CDR2 FQNNGV. V shed 4 bases, J shed 5 bases, and the junction held 7 bases outside the gene matches. The CDR3 DNA is TGTGCCAGCAGCTCCCGTGGACAGGCAACTGAAGCTTTCTTT. Translated, it gives CASSSRGQATEAFF.

J is TRBJ2-5 and V is TRBV27; 13 bases are shared with TRBD2. Germline V gene sequence: CDR1 MNHEY, CDR2 SMNVEV (reference sequence). The CDR3 sequence is 16 residues long. V trimming: 6 bases; J trimming: 7 bases; junction bases outside the gene matches: 11. CDR3 sequence reads: CASSTSGRARVGTQYF. CDR3 sequence (DNA): TGTGCCAGCAGCACTAGCGGGAGGGCCAGGGTAGGGACCCAGTACTTC.

This clone was recorded only once. This chain connects TRBV19 to TRBJ1-1; D not resolved. CDR1 is LNHDA and CDR2 is SQIVND in the germline V gene (reference sequence). The CDR3 has 14 amino acids. Between the trimmed V and J ends, which lost 3 bases and 1 base, there was a span of 9 bases. CDR3 loop: CASSIWVGNTEAFF. CDR3 sequence (DNA): TGTGCCAGTAGTATCTGGGTGGGGAACACTGAAGCTTTCTTT.

This clone has only one observation. The CDR3 spells CASSFWRSKSSGNTIYF. CDR3 nucleotide sequence: TGTGCCAGCAGCTTTTGGCGGTCGAAAAGCTCTGGAAACACCATATATTTT. The chain carries TRBV7-9 and TRBJ1-3, with D unresolved. This CDR3 has 17 amino acids. V lost 3 bases and J 0 bases, leaving 15 bases between the germline ends. Germline values: CDR1 SEHNR, CDR2 FQNEAQ (reference sequence).